The source of this TCR beta chain is a study of CD8 T cells in Susac syndrome. Random hexamers primed reverse transcription of about 0.5 to 1 ug RNA. TCRdb re-called the immunoSEQ multiplex PCR reads through MiXCR, storing one row per CDR3 protein. The top ten hold roughly 0.14% of the sample, which has over 120,000 distinct CDR3 sequences, about 95% seen once. Germline-derived CDR1 and CDR2 are SQVTM and ANQGSEA. CDR3 length equals 11 residues. The V end lost 5 bases, the J end lost 4 bases, and 9 bases lay between the germline ends. The sequenced material came from CD4+ T cells from PBMCs. This TCR was sampled from a human donor with Susac syndrome. V gene TRBV29-1 combines with J gene TRBJ2-7; no firm D call. For the CDR3, the DNA is TGCAGCGTTACCGACCTATACGAGCAGTACTTC. It translates to CSVTDLYEQYF.